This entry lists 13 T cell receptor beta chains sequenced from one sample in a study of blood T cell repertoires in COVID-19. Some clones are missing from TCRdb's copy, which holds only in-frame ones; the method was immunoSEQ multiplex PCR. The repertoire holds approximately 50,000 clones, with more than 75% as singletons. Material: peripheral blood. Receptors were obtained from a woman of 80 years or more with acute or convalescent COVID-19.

In DNA form, the CDR3 reads TGTGCCAGCAGCTTTTTGGGACAGGGGGCAGACCGAGCTTTCTTT. It translates to CASSFLGQGADRAFF. The chain is built from TRBV7-8 and TRBJ1-1; 12 nucleotides match TRBD1. This CDR3 is built from 15 residues. V was clipped by 3 bases and J by 10 bases; unmatched bases: 9. The germline gives CDR1 SGHVS, CDR2 FQNEAQ.

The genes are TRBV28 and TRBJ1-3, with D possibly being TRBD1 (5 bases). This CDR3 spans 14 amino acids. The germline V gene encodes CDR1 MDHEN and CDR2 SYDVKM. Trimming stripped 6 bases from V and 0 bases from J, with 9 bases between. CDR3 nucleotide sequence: TGTGCCAGCAGAACGACAGCCTCTGGAAACACCATATATTTT. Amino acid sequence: CASRTTASGNTIYF.

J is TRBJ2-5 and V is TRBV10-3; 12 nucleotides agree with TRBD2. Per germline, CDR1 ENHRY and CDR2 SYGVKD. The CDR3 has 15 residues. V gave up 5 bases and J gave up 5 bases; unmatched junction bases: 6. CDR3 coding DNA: TGTGCCATCAGTTCCGGGACTAGCGGGTATGAGACCCAGTACTTC. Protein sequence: CAISSGTSGYETQYF.

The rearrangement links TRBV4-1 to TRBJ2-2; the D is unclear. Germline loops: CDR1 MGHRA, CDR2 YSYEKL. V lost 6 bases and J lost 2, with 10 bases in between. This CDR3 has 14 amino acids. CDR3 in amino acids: CASRATANTGELFF. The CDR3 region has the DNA TGCGCCAGCAGAGCCACAGCTAACACCGGGGAGCTGTTTTTT.

The CDR3 loop is CASGSRLGGVNTEAFF. DNA of the CDR3: TGTGCCAGCGGATCCCGCTTAGGAGGAGTAAACACTGAAGCTTTCTTT. This chain uses TRBV7-9 with TRBJ1-1; D is unclear. The CDR3 covers 16 residues. The V end was cut by 8 bases, the J end by 2 bases, with 21 bases between. The V gene's germline CDR1 is SEHNR and CDR2 FQNEAQ (reference sequence).

CDR3 sequence (DNA): TGCGCCAGCAGCTTGGCGGGCAGGGCTGGAAACACCATATATTTT. It yields the protein CASSLAGRAGNTIYF. V gene TRBV5-1 combines with J gene TRBJ1-3, with D tentatively TRBD1 (5 bases). Germline loops: CDR1 SGHRS, CDR2 YFSETQ. The CDR3 is 15 amino acids. V was clipped by 0 bases and J by 2 bases, with 9 bases between them.

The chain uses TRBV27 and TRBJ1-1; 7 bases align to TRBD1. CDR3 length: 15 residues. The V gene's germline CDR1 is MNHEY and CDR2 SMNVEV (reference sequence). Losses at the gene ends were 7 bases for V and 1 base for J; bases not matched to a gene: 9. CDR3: CASIKWDRWNTEAFF. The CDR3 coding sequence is TGTGCCAGCATAAAATGGGACAGATGGAACACTGAAGCTTTCTTT.

The CDR3 nucleotides are TGTGCCAGCAGTGAAGTAGGACTATCCTACAATGAGCAGTTCTTC. It encodes CASSEVGLSYNEQFF. This chain connects TRBV2 to TRBJ2-1; D is perhaps TRBD2 (6 bases). The CDR3 spans 15 residues. V lost 1 base, J lost 1 base, and 8 bases lay in between. The germline gives CDR1 SNHLY, CDR2 FYNNEI.

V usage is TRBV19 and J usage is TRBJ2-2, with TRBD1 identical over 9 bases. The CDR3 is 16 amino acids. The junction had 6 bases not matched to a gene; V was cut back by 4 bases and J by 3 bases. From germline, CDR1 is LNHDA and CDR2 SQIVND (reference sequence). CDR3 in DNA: TGTGCCAGTAGTACCCACAGGGGGCAGGACACCGGGGAGCTGTTTTTT. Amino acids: CASSTHRGQDTGELFF.

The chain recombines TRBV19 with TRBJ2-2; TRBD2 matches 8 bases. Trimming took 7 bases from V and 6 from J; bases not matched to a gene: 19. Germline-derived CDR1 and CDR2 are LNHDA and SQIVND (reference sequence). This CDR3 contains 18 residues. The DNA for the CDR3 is TGTGCCAGTACCGACAAACCGGGACTAGTCATCGTCCCCGGGGAGCTGTTTTTT. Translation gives CASTDKPGLVIVPGELFF. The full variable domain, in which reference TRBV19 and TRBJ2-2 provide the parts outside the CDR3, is DGGITQSPKYLFRKEGQNVTLSCEQNLNHDAMYWYRQDPGQGLRLIYYSQIVNDFQKGDIAEGYSVSREKKESFPLTVTSAQKNPTAFYLCASTDKPGLVIVPGELFFGEGSRLTVL.

The CDR3 nucleotides are TGTGCCAGCAGCTTAAGTATAAGGACAGCCAACTCAAACTATGGCTACACCTTC. Translating gives CASSLSIRTANSNYGYTF. This chain joins TRBV7-2 and TRBJ1-2; D perhaps matches TRBD1 (6 bases). Germline V gene sequence: CDR1 SGHTA, CDR2 FQGNSA. V was clipped by 2 bases and J by 2 bases, with 21 bases between them. CDR3 length equals 18 residues.

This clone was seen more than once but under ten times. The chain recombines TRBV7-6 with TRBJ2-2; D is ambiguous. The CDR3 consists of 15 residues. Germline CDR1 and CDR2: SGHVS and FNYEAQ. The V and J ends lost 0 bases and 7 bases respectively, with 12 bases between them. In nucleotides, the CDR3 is TGTGCCAGCAGCTTAGCTTACCCCGGTAACGGGGAGCTGTTTTTT. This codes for CASSLAYPGNGELFF.

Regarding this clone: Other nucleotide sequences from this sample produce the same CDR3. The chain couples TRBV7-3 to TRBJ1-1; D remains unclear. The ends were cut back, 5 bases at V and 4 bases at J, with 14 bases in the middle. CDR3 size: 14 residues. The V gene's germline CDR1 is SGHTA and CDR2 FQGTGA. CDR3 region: CASSRTGTSTEAFF. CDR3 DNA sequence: TGTGCCAGCAGCCGGACGGGAACGAGCACTGAAGCTTTCTTT. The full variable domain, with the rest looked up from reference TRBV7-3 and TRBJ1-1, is GAGVSQTPSNKVTEKGKYVELRCDPISGHTALYWYRQSLGQGPEFLIYFQGTGAADDSGLPNDRFFAVRPEGSVSTLKIQRTERGDSAVYLCASSRTGTSTEAFFGQGTRLTVV.